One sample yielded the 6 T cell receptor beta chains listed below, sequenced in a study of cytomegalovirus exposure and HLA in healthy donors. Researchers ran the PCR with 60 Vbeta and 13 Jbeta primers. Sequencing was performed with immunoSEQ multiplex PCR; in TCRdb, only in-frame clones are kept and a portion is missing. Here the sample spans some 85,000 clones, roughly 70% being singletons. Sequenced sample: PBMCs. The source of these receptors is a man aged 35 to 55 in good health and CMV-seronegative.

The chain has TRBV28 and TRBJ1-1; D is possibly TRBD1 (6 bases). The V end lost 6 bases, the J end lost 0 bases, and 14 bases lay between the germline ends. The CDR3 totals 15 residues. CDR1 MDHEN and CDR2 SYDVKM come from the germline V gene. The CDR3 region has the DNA TGTGCCAGCAGCATCAGACAGGCCCTGAACACTGAAGCTTTCTTT. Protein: CASSIRQALNTEAFF.

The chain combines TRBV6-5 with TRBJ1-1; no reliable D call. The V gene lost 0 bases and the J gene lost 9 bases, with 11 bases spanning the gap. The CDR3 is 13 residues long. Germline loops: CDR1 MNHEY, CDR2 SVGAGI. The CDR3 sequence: CASSYSGSPQAFF. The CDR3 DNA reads TGTGCCAGCAGTTACTCGGGCAGCCCCCAAGCTTTCTTT.

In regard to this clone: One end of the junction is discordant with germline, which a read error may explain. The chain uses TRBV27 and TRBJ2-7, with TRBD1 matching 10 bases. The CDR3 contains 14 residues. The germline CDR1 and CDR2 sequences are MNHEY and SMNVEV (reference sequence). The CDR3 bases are TGTGCCAGCAGTTTAGGACAGGGGGTTTACGAGCAGTATTTC. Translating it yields CASSLGQGVYEQYF.

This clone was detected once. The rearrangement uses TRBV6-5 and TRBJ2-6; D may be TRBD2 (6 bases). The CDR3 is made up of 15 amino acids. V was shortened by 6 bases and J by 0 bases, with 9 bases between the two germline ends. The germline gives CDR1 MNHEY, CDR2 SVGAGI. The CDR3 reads CASRTGSSGANVLTF. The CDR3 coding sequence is TGTGCCAGCAGAACCGGGAGCTCTGGGGCCAACGTCCTGACTTTC.

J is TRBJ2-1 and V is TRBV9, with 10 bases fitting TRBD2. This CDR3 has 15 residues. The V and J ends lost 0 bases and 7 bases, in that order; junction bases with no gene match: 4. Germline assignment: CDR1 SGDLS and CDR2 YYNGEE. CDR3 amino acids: CASSVASGGDNEQFF. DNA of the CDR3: TGTGCCAGCAGCGTAGCCAGCGGGGGGGATAATGAGCAGTTCTTC.

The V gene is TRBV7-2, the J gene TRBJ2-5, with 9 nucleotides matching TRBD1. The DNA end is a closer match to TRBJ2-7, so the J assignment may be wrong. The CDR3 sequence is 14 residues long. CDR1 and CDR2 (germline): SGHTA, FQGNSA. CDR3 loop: CASITGTGSYEQYF. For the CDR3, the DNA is TGTGCCAGCATCACCGGGACAGGGTCCTACGAGCAGTACTTC.